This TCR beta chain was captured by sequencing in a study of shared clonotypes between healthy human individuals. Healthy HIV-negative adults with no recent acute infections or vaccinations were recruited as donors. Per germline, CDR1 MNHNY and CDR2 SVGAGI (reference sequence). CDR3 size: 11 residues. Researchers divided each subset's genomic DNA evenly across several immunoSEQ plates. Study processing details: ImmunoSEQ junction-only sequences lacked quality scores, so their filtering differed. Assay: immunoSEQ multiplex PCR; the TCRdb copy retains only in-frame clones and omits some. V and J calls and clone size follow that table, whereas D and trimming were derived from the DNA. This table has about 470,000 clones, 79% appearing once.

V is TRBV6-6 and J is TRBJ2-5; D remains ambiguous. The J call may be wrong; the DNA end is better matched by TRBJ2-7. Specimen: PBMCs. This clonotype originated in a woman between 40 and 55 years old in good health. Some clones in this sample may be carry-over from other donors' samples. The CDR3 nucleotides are TGTGCCAGCAGGAAGGGCGACGAGCAGTACTTC. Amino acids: CASRKGDEQYF.